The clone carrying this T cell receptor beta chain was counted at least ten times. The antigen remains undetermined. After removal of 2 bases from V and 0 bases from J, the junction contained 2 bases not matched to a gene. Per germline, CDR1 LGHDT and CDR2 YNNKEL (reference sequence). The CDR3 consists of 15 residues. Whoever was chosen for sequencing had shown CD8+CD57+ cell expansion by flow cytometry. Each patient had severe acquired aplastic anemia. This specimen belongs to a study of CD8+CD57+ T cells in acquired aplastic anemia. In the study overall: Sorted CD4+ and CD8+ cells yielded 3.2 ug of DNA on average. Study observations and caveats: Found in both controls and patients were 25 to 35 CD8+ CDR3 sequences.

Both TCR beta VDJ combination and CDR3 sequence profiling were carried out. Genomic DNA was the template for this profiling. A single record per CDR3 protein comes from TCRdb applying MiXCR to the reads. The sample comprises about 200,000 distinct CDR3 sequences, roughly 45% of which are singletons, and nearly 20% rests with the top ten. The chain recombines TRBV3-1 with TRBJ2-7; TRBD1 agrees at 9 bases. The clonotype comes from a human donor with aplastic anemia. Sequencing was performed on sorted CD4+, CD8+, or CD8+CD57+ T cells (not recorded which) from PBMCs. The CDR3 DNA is TGTGCCAGCAGCCAACCGGGACAGGGCTCCTACGAGCAGTACTTC. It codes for CASSQPGQGSYEQYF.